A single sample is the source of the 4 T cell receptor beta chains below, sequenced in a study of T cells after yellow fever vaccination. One entry per CDR3 protein, called by TCRdb with MiXCR from the 5' RACE reads. The sample contains about 360,000 distinct CDR3 sequences, 6.2% of which appear only once. Sequenced here: PBMCs, sampled 5 days after the yellow fever booster vaccination. These receptors all come from a young man who received the YFV17D yellow fever vaccine.

The table lists this clonotype with a few counts. The V gene is TRBV28, the J gene TRBJ2-2, with D maybe TRBD2 (7 bases). Germline CDR1 is MDHEN and CDR2 is SYDVKM. The V and J ends lost 5 bases and 0 bases respectively, with 10 bases between them. The CDR3 runs to 15 residues. The CDR3 here is CASSGGGANTGELFF. The CDR3 nucleotides read TGTGCCAGCAGTGGGGGGGGCGCGAACACCGGGGAGCTGTTTTTT. Together with reference TRBV28 and TRBJ2-2, the CDR3 gives the full variable domain: DVKVTQSSRYLVKRTGEKVFLECVQDMDHENMFWYRQDPGLGLRLIYFSYDVKMKEKGDIPEGYSVSREKKERFSLILESASTNQTSMYLCASSGGGANTGELFFGEGSRLTVL.

There are a few counts of this clonotype. CDR3 loop: CASSLQSGANVLTF. The CDR3 DNA reads as TGTGCCAGCAGCTTACAGTCTGGGGCCAACGTCCTGACTTTC. V usage is TRBV7-2 and J usage is TRBJ2-6; no clear D. This CDR3 is 14 amino acids long. Looked up from germline, CDR1 is SGHTA and CDR2 is FQGNSA. V was cut by 2 bases and J by 1 base, with 3 bases left in between.

This clonotype occurred a few times. The gene calls are TRBV10-3 and TRBJ2-2, with 12 bases lining up with TRBD2. Looked up from germline, CDR1 is ENHRY and CDR2 is SYGVKD. V dropped 5 bases and J dropped 2; count of bases not matched to a gene: 6. This CDR3 comprises 17 residues. CDR3 DNA sequence: TGTGCCATCAGTCCCAGGACTAGCGGGACCAACACCGGGGAGCTGTTTTTT. It specifies CAISPRTSGTNTGELFF.

This clonotype has a count of ten or more. V is TRBV12-3 or TRBV12-4 and J is TRBJ2-7, with D possibly called TRBD1 or TRBD2 (5 bases each). The V end was cut by 5 bases, the J end by 2 bases, with 16 bases between. This CDR3 region has 15 residues. CDR3 DNA sequence: TGTGCCAGCAGTGAGCTCCGGGACCTTGCCTACGAGCAGTACTTC. Amino acid sequence: CASSELRDLAYEQYF.